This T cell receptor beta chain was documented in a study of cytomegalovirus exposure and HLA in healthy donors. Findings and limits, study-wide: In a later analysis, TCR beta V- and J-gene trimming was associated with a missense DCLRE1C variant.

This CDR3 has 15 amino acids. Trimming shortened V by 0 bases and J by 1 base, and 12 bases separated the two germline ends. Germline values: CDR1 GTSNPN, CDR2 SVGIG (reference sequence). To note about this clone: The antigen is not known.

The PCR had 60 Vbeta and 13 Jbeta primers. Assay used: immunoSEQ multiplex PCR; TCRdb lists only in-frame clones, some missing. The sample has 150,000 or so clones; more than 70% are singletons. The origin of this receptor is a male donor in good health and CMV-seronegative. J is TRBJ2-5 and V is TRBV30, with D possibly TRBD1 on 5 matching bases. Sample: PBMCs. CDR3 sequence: CAWSVGAGVQETQYF. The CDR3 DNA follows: TGTGCCTGGAGTGTAGGGGCAGGCGTCCAAGAGACCCAGTACTTC.